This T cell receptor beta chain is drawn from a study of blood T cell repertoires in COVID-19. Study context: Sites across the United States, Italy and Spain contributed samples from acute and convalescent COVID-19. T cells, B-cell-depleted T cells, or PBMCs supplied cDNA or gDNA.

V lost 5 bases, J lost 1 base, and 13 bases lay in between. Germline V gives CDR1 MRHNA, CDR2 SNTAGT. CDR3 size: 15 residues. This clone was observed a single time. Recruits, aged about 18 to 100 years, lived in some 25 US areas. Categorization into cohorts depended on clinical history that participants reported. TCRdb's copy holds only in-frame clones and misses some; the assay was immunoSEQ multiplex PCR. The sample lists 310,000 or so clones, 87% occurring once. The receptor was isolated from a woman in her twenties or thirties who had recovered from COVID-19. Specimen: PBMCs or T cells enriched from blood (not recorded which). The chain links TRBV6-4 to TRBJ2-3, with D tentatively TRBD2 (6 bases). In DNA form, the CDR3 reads TGTGCCAGCAGTCCCCAGAGCGGGCGCACAGATACGCAGTATTTT. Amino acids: CASSPQSGRTDTQYF.